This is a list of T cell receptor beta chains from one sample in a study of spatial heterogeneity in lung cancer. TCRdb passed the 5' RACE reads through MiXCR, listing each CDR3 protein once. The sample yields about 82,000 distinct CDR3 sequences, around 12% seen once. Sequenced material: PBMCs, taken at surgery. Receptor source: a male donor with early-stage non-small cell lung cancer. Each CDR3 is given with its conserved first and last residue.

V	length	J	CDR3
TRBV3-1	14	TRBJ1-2	CASSQEGHFDGYTF
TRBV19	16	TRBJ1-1	CASSTGQQLLNTEAFF
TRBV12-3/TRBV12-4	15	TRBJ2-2	CASSFGRGDTGELFF
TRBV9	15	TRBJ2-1	CASSVGGASNNEQFF
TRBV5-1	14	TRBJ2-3	CASRGDRAKDTQYF
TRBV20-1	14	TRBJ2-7	CSASSSGSINEQYF
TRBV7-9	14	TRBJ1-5	CASSPTGTNQPQHF
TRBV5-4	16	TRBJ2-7	CASSRYSRATDYEQYF
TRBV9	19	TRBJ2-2	CASSGRSLGGSQNTGELFF
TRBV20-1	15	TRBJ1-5	CSAVGQLNSNQPQHF
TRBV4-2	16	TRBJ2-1	CASSQQLAGDYNEQFF
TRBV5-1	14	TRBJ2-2	CASSSIKDTGELFF
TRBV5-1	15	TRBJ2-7	CASYPDPGQGYEQYF
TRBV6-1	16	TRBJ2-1	CASSEAGRGRYNEQFF
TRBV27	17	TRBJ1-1	CASSLVGDPGRNTEAFF
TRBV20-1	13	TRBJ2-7	CSARDQGGHEQYF
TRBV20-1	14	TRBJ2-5	CSARDSGSQETQYF
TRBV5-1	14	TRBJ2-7	CASSPLGQGNEQYF
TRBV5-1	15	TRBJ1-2	CASNFLPDRGDGYTF